A selection of T cell receptor beta chains follows, all from one sample in a study of Graves' ophthalmopathy and Graves' hyperthyroidism. TCRdb re-analysed the multiplex PCR reads in MiXCR, keeping a single row per CDR3 protein. There are roughly 400,000 distinct CDR3 sequences in the sample; around 20% occur only once, and 1.5% to 2% lies in the top ten. What was sequenced was peripheral blood. These receptors came from a woman aged 18 to 35 with Graves' ophthalmopathy. Each CDR3 is given with its conserved first and last residue. Fields, in order: clone size, D gene, J gene, V gene, CDR3 protein, CDR3 DNA. D genes are given only for firm matches. For some rows the clone size is stated as once, few or many, or as a class when expanded; others skip it.

size: -; D: -; J: TRBJ2-5; V: TRBV12-3/TRBV12-4; CDR3: CASSPDSGGTQYF; DNA: TGTGCCAGCAGTCCGGACAGTGGTGGGACCCAGTACTTC
size: -; D: -; J: TRBJ2-7; V: TRBV7-2; CDR3: CASNPGNIYEQYF; DNA: TGTGCCAGCAACCCAGGGAATATCTACGAGCAGTACTTC
size: many; D: -; J: TRBJ1-5; V: TRBV20-1; CDR3: CSARVQGQPQHF; DNA: TGCAGTGCTAGAGTACAGGGTCAGCCCCAGCATTTT
size: many; D: -; J: TRBJ1-1; V: TRBV7-3; CDR3: CASSLMGGMNTEAFF; DNA: TGTGCCAGCAGCTTAATGGGGGGAATGAACACTGAAGCTTTCTTT
size: -; D: TRBD1; J: TRBJ2-2; V: TRBV6-2/TRBV6-3; CDR3: CASSPNTGDTGELFF; DNA: TGTGCCAGCAGCCCAAACACAGGGGACACCGGGGAGCTGTTTTTT
size: many; D: -; J: TRBJ1-5; V: TRBV6-5; CDR3: CASSWRTNNQPQHF; DNA: TGTGCCAGCAGTTGGCGGACAAACAATCAGCCCCAGCATTTT
size: many; D: -; J: TRBJ1-5; V: TRBV18; CDR3: CASSPPPGLGQPQHF; DNA: TGTGCCAGCTCACCACCACCCGGACTGGGTCAGCCCCAGCATTTT
size: few; D: -; J: TRBJ2-7; V: TRBV6-2/TRBV6-3; CDR3: CASTGSDRTAYEQYF; DNA: TGTGCCAGCACCGGCTCCGATCGGACAGCCTACGAGCAGTACTTC
size: many; D: -; J: TRBJ1-5; V: TRBV11-2; CDR3: CASSLSSGENQPQHF; DNA: TGTGCCAGCAGCTTATCCAGTGGGGAGAATCAGCCCCAGCATTTT
size: many; D: -; J: TRBJ2-1; V: TRBV27; CDR3: CASSSRDPRSYNEQFF; DNA: TGTGCCAGCAGTTCCCGAGACCCGCGGTCCTACAATGAGCAGTTCTTC
size: -; D: TRBD1; J: TRBJ2-7; V: TRBV27; CDR3: CASSSPSIGTGVNEQYF; DNA: TGTGCCAGCAGTTCACCGAGCATTGGGACAGGGGTGAACGAGCAGTACTTC
size: many; D: -; J: TRBJ2-4; V: TRBV3-1; CDR3: CASSQGTTKNIQYF; DNA: TGTGCCAGCAGCCAAGGGACAACCAAAAACATTCAGTACTTC
size: -; D: -; J: TRBJ1-5; V: TRBV18; CDR3: CASSPWGDSNQPQHF; DNA: TGTGCCAGCTCACCATGGGGAGATAGCAATCAGCCCCAGCATTTT
size: few; D: -; J: TRBJ1-1; V: TRBV6-2/TRBV6-3; CDR3: CASSYRPGRTEAFF; DNA: TGTGCCAGCAGTTACCGTCCGGGTCGCACTGAAGCTTTCTTT
size: many; D: -; J: TRBJ1-1; V: TRBV12-3/TRBV12-4; CDR3: CASRIQGEAFF; DNA: TGTGCCAGCAGGATTCAGGGTGAAGCTTTCTTT
size: many; D: -; J: TRBJ2-7; V: TRBV5-1; CDR3: CASSPIGPHSYEQYF; DNA: TGCGCCAGCAGCCCTATCGGGCCCCACTCCTACGAGCAGTACTTC
size: once; D: -; J: TRBJ2-7; V: TRBV28; CDR3: CASSEQPPRYEQYF; DNA: TGTGCCAGCTCTGAGCAGCCACCGCGTTACGAGCAGTACTTC
size: few; D: TRBD1; J: TRBJ2-7; V: TRBV6-1; CDR3: CASSSGTGLHEQYF; DNA: TGTGCCAGCAGCTCCGGGACAGGGCTCCACGAGCAGTACTTC
size: -; D: -; J: TRBJ1-6; V: TRBV6-2/TRBV6-3; CDR3: CASRIPDSPLHF; DNA: TGTGCCAGCAGAATACCTGATTCACCCCTCCACTTT
size: many; D: -; J: TRBJ1-1; V: TRBV30; CDR3: CAWSFQGNTEAFF; DNA: TGTGCCTGGAGTTTTCAGGGGAACACTGAAGCTTTCTTT
size: few; D: -; J: TRBJ2-5; V: TRBV5-1; CDR3: CASSGPLMVSFQETQYF; DNA: TGCGCCAGCAGCGGCCCACTTATGGTATCTTTCCAAGAGACCCAGTACTTC
size: many; D: -; J: TRBJ1-2; V: TRBV11-2; CDR3: CASSLGRGPTYGYTF; DNA: TGTGCCAGCAGCTTAGGCAGGGGACCGACCTATGGCTACACCTTC
size: many; D: -; J: TRBJ2-5; V: TRBV12-5; CDR3: CASGGAGETQYF; DNA: TGTGCTAGTGGGGGGGCAGGAGAGACCCAGTACTTC
size: -; D: TRBD1; J: TRBJ2-2; V: TRBV6-1; CDR3: CASLDRGYTGELFF; DNA: TGTGCCAGCCTCGACAGGGGATACACCGGGGAGCTGTTTTTT
size: many; D: -; J: TRBJ1-5; V: TRBV11-2; CDR3: CASSLGRGGNQPQHF; DNA: TGTGCCAGCAGCTTAGGAAGGGGGGGGAATCAGCCCCAGCATTTT
size: many; D: TRBD1; J: TRBJ1-1; V: TRBV6-2/TRBV6-3; CDR3: CASSYPREGAVRTEAFF; DNA: TGTGCCAGCAGTTACCCCCGGGAGGGGGCTGTAAGGACTGAAGCTTTCTTT
size: many; D: TRBD2; J: TRBJ2-5; V: TRBV20-1; CDR3: CSATGTSGSITQYF; DNA: TGCAGTGCGACTGGGACTAGCGGGAGTATAACCCAGTACTTC
size: many; D: TRBD1; J: TRBJ1-1; V: TRBV11-2; CDR3: CASSLYRGIATEAFF; DNA: TGTGCCAGCAGCTTATACAGGGGGATCGCCACTGAAGCTTTCTTT
size: -; D: -; J: TRBJ1-2; V: TRBV4-3; CDR3: CASSHTRGYGYTF; DNA: TGCGCCAGCAGCCATACTCGGGGTTATGGCTACACCTTC
size: many; D: -; J: TRBJ1-2; V: TRBV5-1; CDR3: CASSSGQAVRGYGYTF; DNA: TGCGCCAGCAGCTCGGGCCAGGCGGTCAGGGGCTATGGCTACACCTTC
size: -; D: -; J: TRBJ1-6; V: TRBV6-1; CDR3: CASRLSGGSYNSPLHF; DNA: TGTGCCAGCAGACTATCCGGCGGCTCCTATAATTCACCCCTCCACTTT
size: many; D: -; J: TRBJ1-5; V: TRBV7-2; CDR3: CASSLGEALGPQHF; DNA: TGTGCCAGCAGCTTAGGTGAAGCCCTCGGACCCCAGCATTTT
size: many; D: -; J: TRBJ1-5; V: TRBV6-2/TRBV6-3; CDR3: CASRSNRGPTGQPQHF; DNA: TGTGCCAGCAGATCAAACCGGGGCCCCACTGGTCAGCCCCAGCATTTT
size: many; D: -; J: TRBJ1-5; V: TRBV6-5; CDR3: CASSPIVNDYNQPQHF; DNA: TGTGCCAGCAGCCCAATTGTGAATGACTACAATCAGCCCCAGCATTTT
size: many; D: -; J: TRBJ2-5; V: TRBV19; CDR3: CASSWQVQETQYF; DNA: TGTGCCAGTAGTTGGCAGGTCCAAGAGACCCAGTACTTC
size: many; D: -; J: TRBJ1-1; V: TRBV7-3; CDR3: CATSLRTNTEAFF; DNA: TGTGCCACCTCACTAAGGACTAACACTGAAGCTTTCTTT
size: many; D: TRBD2; J: TRBJ2-7; V: TRBV29-1; CDR3: CSVGPSWREGSYEQYF; DNA: TGCAGCGTGGGACCCTCGTGGAGGGAGGGGTCCTACGAGCAGTACTTC
size: many; D: -; J: TRBJ1-1; V: TRBV5-1; CDR3: CASSFLTVNTEAFF; DNA: TGCGCCAGCAGCTTCTTGACTGTGAACACTGAAGCTTTCTTT
size: many; D: -; J: TRBJ2-7; V: TRBV14; CDR3: CASRQTRAGVKYF; DNA: TGTGCCAGCAGACAAACTCGGGCCGGGGTGAAGTACTTC
size: -; D: -; J: TRBJ2-4; V: TRBV20-1; CDR3: CSADVFIAKNIQYF; DNA: TGCAGTGCTGATGTTTTTATAGCCAAAAACATTCAGTACTTC
size: many; D: TRBD1; J: TRBJ2-2; V: TRBV6-1; CDR3: CASTRGQGVGELFF; DNA: TGTGCCAGCACCCGAGGACAGGGTGTAGGGGAGCTGTTTTTT
size: many; D: -; J: TRBJ2-7; V: TRBV6-2/TRBV6-3; CDR3: CASSQNPDPRDNEQYF; DNA: TGTGCCAGCAGTCAAAACCCCGACCCGAGGGACAACGAGCAGTACTTC
size: many; D: -; J: TRBJ1-6; V: TRBV6-1; CDR3: CASNSGHPNSPLHF; DNA: TGTGCCAGCAACTCGGGACACCCGAATTCACCCCTCCACTTT